This T cell receptor beta chain emerged from a study of regulatory T cells in long-lasting Graves disease. Study outcomes and limitations: Since the sample size was small, accuracy may have been reduced. Persistent disease was characterized by preferential usage of TRBV28, TRBJ1-2 and TRBJ2-5.

About this clonotype: What it recognizes is unknown. A much more abundant neighbour one base away suggests this may be a read error.

Construction of the TCR beta libraries employed iRepertoire HTBI primers in conjunction with Arm-PCR of CDR3 regions. TCRdb re-analysed the multiplex PCR reads in MiXCR, keeping a single row per CDR3 protein. The table lists 300,000 to 450,000 distinct CDR3 sequences, about a sixth of them singletons. The CDR3 extends over 14 amino acids. Germline V gene sequence: CDR1 SGDLS, CDR2 YYNGEE. Trimming removed 3 bases at V and 1 base at J, with 10 bases between. Time point: newly diagnosed GD, antithyroid drugs for less than 3 months. Extracted PBMC RNA gave rise to the TCR library. It was an endocrinology department in Xi'an, China, that provided the patients.

The V gene is TRBV9, the J gene TRBJ1-1; D perhaps matches TRBD1 (5 bases). This sequence originates from a female donor with Graves disease. Sequenced here: peripheral blood mononuclear cells (PBMCs), sampled at new diagnosis, from a patient treated with antithyroid drugs. As DNA, the CDR3 is TGTGCCAGCAGCGAAGGGACGGAGAACACTGAAGCTTTCTTT. This gives the protein CASSEGTENTEAFF.